Below, 11 T cell receptor beta chains from the same sample are listed, as sequenced in a study of blood T cell repertoires in COVID-19. TCRdb's copy holds only in-frame clones and misses some; the assay was immunoSEQ multiplex PCR. The sample comprises 130,000 to 150,000 clones, 88% of which are singletons, and 8% to 11% rests with the top ten. The sequenced sample was peripheral blood. These receptors originate from a man over 45 with active or convalescent COVID-19.

The rearrangement uses TRBV7-9 and TRBJ2-3, with 14 bases identical to TRBD2. CDR3 size: 18 residues. Germline-derived CDR1 and CDR2 are SEHNR and FQNEAQ (reference sequence). Trimming cost V 2 bases and J 0 bases; bases outside gene matches: 4. The CDR3 sequence is CASSLTGLAGVSTDTQYF. Written as DNA, the CDR3 is TGTGCCAGCAGCTTAACGGGACTAGCGGGAGTGAGCACAGATACGCAGTATTTT.

The V and J genes are TRBV2 and TRBJ1-1; 7 positions match TRBD1. The CDR3 loop spans 14 amino acids. V trimming: 11 bases; J trimming: 0 bases; junction bases outside the gene matches: 9. In germline, CDR1 is SNHLY, CDR2 FYNNEI. CDR3 loop: CAVPGQLLNTEAFF. For the CDR3, the DNA is TGTGCCGTTCCGGGACAGCTTTTGAACACTGAAGCTTTCTTT.

This sequence joins TRBV3-1 (or the pseudogene TRBV3-2) and TRBJ2-7; 10 bases agree with TRBD2. After removal of 0 bases from V and 4 bases from J, the junction contained 3 bases not matched to a gene. CDR1 is LGHDT and CDR2 is YNNKEL in the germline V gene (reference sequence). This CDR3 has 15 residues. The CDR3 DNA sequence: TGTGCCAGCAGCCAAGATCCTAGCGGGAGATACGAGCAGTACTTC. This codes for CASSQDPSGRYEQYF.

The chain is built from TRBV29-1 and TRBJ1-1, with a weak D call TRBD1 (5 bases). With 7 bases removed from V and 5 bases from J, the gap between germline ends came to 14 bases. This CDR3 has 12 residues. The germline V gene encodes CDR1 SQVTM and CDR2 ANQGSEA. CDR3 amino acids: CSGEGRTTEAFF. The CDR3, as DNA: TGCAGCGGGGAGGGTAGGACAACTGAAGCTTTCTTT.

The chain is built from TRBV29-1 and TRBJ2-7; D may be TRBD1 (6 bases). The CDR3 is 14 residues long. Trimming removed 2 bases at V and 0 bases at J, with 11 bases between. Germline CDR1 SQVTM, CDR2 ANQGSEA. CDR3 loop: CSVESDSDSYEQYF. The CDR3 bases are TGCAGCGTTGAATCGGACAGTGACTCCTACGAGCAGTACTTC.

The chain carries TRBV19 and TRBJ2-1; tentative D call: TRBD2 (6 bases). The CDR3 sequence is 14 residues long. The germline V and J ends were trimmed by 1 base and 5 bases, with 9 bases remaining between them. The V gene's germline CDR1 is LNHDA and CDR2 SQIVND (reference sequence). CDR3 nucleotide sequence: TGTGCCAGTAGTATAGGACGCGGGAACAATGAGCAGTTCTTC. This translates into CASSIGRGNNEQFF.

The DNA of the CDR3 is TGTGCCAGCAGCTGGACTAGCGGGAGTTTCGACGAGCAGTACTTC. Its protein product is CASSWTSGSFDEQYF. The rearrangement joins TRBV28 to TRBJ2-7, with 13 bases aligning to TRBD2. The CDR3 totals 15 residues. Trimming cost V 6 bases and J 5 bases; bases outside gene matches: 7. Germline CDR1 reads MDHEN; CDR2 reads SYDVKM.

The chain combines TRBV7-9 with TRBJ2-3; D not resolved. The CDR3 sequence is 13 residues long. V was cut by 2 bases and J by 4 bases, with 7 bases left in between. CDR1 and CDR2 from the germline V gene are SEHNR and FQNEAQ (reference sequence). The CDR3 region is CASSLIGADTQYF. The CDR3 DNA reads TGTGCCAGCAGCTTAATAGGAGCAGATACGCAGTATTTT.

This chain uses TRBV30 with TRBJ2-7, with D maybe TRBD1 (6 bases). Per the germline V gene, CDR1 is GTSNPN and CDR2 is SVGIG (reference sequence). The CDR3 length is 12 residues. The CDR3 loop is CAWGQFPHEQYF. For the CDR3, the DNA is TGTGCATGGGGGCAGTTTCCCCACGAGCAGTACTTC.

J is TRBJ1-6 and V is TRBV11-1, with TRBD1 matching 7 bases. Germline trimming cut 6 bases from V and 9 bases from J; bases unmatched to any gene: 8. Germline V gene data show CDR1 as SGHAT and CDR2 as FQDESV (reference sequence). The CDR3 consists of 14 residues. The CDR3 sequence is CASSYGQAGSPLHF. CDR3 in DNA: TGTGCCAGCAGTTACGGACAGGCTGGTTCACCCCTCCACTTT.

This clone was counted a single time. The V call is TRBV9, the J call TRBJ2-1; D is unresolved. CDR3 length equals 12 residues. Germline V gives CDR1 SGDLS, CDR2 YYNGEE. V lost 2 bases to trimming and J lost 9 bases, with 9 bases between them. CDR3 coding DNA: TGTGCCAGCAGCGTCACCTACGGTGAGCAGTTCTTC. This sequence encodes CASSVTYGEQFF.